The following is a TCR beta chain sequence with its context. The antigen is unknown. CDR3 length: 13 residues. This sample was included in a study of shared clonotypes between healthy human individuals. Study outcomes and limitations: Sampling covered blood only; tissue repertoires likely differ.

Assay: immunoSEQ multiplex PCR; the TCRdb copy retains only in-frame clones and omits some. The sample lists about 340,000 clones; less than 85% were seen once. The sequencing sample was made of memory CD4+ T cells sorted from blood. Subset specified: CD45RA-negative fraction. This sequence originates from a man younger than 45 in good health. This chain uses TRBV21-1 with TRBJ2-1; the tabulated D call, TRBD2, remains unverified against the DNA. TRBV21-1 is flagged as a pseudogene. Written as DNA, the CDR3 is TGTGCCCTAGGAGCGGGAGCCCGAAATGAGCAGTTCTTC. Its translation is CALGAGARNEQFF.